In this sample, the clone carrying this T cell receptor (beta chain) turned up many times. What it binds is not known. These data come from a study of T-cell reconstitution after alpha-beta-depleted transplantation in children. Study-level points and caveats: There were some patients whose high TCRbeta diversity at day 60 came from surviving recipient T cells and thymic progenitors. It was reported that alpha-beta T cells came from several hundred expanded graft clones (about two months after transplant). T cells produced anew were the main source of T-cell counts and diversity one year after transplant.

CDR1 SGHRS and CDR2 YFSETQ come from the germline V gene. This CDR3 region has 15 residues. V lost 0 bases, J lost 4 bases, and 11 bases lay in between. As it was prepared, the TCRbeta library received unique molecular identifiers. MiXCR was run by TCRdb on the PCR reads, yielding one entry per CDR3 protein. The sample consists of over 120,000 distinct CDR3 sequences, 8.8% of them appearing once. Sequenced material: PBMCs, mostly from graft donor cells, taken 180 days after TCRalphabeta/CD19-depleted stem cell transplant. This chain joins TRBV5-1 and TRBJ1-5; D gene ambiguous. The source is a female patient aged 2-10 years who had a stem cell transplant for congenital amegakaryocytic thrombocytopenia, so the T cells may come from the graft donor. The CDR3 DNA is TGCGCCAGCAGCTTGGAAGGGCTGGGGAATCAGCCCCAGCATTTT. Protein product: CASSLEGLGNQPQHF.